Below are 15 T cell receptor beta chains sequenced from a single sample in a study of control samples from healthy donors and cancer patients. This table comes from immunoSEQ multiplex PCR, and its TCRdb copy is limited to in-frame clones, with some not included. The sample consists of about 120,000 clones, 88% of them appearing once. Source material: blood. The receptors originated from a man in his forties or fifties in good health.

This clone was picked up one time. The CDR3 sequence: CASSSDPGNTEAFF. CDR3 DNA sequence: TGTGCCAGCAGCTCCGATCCGGGGAACACTGAAGCTTTCTTT. This chain uses TRBV9 with TRBJ1-1; D is undetermined. The ends were cut back, 4 bases at V and 1 base at J, with 11 bases in the middle. The germline V gene encodes CDR1 SGDLS and CDR2 YYNGEE. The CDR3 sequence is 14 residues long.

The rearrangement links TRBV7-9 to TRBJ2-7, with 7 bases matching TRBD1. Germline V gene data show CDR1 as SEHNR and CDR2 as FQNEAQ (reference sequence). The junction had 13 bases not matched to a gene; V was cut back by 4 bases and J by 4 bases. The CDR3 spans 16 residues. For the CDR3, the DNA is TGTGCCAGCAGCTCGACCCCTTACAGGGGAGCGTACGAGCAGTACTTC. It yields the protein CASSSTPYRGAYEQYF.

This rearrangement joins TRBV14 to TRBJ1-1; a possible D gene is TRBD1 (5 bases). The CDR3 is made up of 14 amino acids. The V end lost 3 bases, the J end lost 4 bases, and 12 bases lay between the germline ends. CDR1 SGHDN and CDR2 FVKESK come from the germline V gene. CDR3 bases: TGTGCCAGCAGCCAGCAGGGAACGGTCACTGAAGCTTTCTTT. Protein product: CASSQQGTVTEAFF.

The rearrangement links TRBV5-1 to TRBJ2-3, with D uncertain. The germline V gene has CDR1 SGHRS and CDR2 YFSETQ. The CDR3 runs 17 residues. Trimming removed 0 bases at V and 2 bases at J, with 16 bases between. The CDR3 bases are TGCGCCAGCAGCTTGGGCAATACACCTAGGTCCACAGATACGCAGTATTTT. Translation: CASSLGNTPRSTDTQYF.

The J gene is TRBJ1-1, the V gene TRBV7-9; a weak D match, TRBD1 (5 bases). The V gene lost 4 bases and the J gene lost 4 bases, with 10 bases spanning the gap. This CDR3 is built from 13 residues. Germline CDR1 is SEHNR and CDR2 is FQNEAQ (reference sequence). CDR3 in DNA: TGTGCCAGCAGCTACCAGGGACGCACTGAAGCTTTCTTT. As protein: CASSYQGRTEAFF.

CDR3 amino acids: CASSQERASGGRYNEQFF. CDR3 in DNA: TGTGCCAGCAGCCAAGAAAGGGCTAGCGGGGGGCGGTACAATGAGCAGTTCTTC. The chain couples TRBV14 to TRBJ2-1; 11 nucleotides line up with TRBD2. The J segment lost 4 bases and the V segment lost 0 bases, leaving 8 bases of the junction unmatched. Germline CDR1 reads SGHDN; CDR2 reads FVKESK. The CDR3 consists of 18 residues.

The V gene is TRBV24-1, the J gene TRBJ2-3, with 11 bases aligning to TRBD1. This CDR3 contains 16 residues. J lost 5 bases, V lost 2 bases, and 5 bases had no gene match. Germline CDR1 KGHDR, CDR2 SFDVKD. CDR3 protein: CATSDSGTGGKDTQYF. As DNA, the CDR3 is TGTGCCACCAGTGATTCCGGGACAGGGGGGAAAGATACGCAGTATTTT.

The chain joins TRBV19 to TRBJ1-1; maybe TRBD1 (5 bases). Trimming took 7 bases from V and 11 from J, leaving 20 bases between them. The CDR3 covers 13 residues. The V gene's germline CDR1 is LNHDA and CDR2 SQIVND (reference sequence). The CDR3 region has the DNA TGTGCCAGTACCCCTGAGGGGCAAGGCGGGGCTTTCTTT. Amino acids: CASTPEGQGGAFF.

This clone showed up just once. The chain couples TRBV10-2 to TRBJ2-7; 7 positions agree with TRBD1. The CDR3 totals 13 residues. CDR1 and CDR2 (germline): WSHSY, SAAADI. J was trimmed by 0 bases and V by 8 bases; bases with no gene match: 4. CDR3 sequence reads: CASLDRRSYEQYF. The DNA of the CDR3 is TGCGCCAGCTTGGACAGGCGCTCCTACGAGCAGTACTTC.

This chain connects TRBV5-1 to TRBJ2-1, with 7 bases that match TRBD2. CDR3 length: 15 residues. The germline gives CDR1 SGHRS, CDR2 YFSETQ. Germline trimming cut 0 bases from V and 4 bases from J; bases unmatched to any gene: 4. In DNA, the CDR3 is TGCGCCAGCAGCTTGGTGCTAGCGGCTTACAATGAGCAGTTCTTC. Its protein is CASSLVLAAYNEQFF.

This CDR3 is CASSHPGTGTENYGYTF. As DNA, the CDR3 is TGTGCCAGCAGCCATCCCGGGACAGGAACCGAGAACTATGGCTACACCTTC. This sequence joins TRBV7-8 and TRBJ1-2; TRBD1 matches at 8 bases. The CDR3 runs to 17 residues. From germline, CDR1 is SGHVS and CDR2 FQNEAQ. The V segment lost 5 bases and the J segment 2 bases; nucleotides outside the gene matches: 13.

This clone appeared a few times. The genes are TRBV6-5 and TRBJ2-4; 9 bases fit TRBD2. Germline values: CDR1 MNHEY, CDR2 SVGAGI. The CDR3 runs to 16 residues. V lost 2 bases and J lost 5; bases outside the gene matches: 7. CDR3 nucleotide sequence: TGTGCCAGCAGTTACGGGACGAAGCGGGGGGAAAACATTCAGTACTTC. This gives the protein CASSYGTKRGENIQYF.

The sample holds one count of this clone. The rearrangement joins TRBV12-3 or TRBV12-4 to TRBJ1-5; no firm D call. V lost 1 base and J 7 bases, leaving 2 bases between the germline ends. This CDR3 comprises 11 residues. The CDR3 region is CASSLGQPQHF. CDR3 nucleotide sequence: TGTGCCAGCAGTTTAGGACAGCCCCAGCATTTT.

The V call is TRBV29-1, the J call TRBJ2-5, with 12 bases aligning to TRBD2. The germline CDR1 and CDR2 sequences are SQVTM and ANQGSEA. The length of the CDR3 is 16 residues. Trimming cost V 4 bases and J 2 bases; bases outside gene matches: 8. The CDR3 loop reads CSVVLLAGGRQETQYF. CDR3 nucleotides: TGCAGCGTTGTTTTACTAGCGGGGGGAAGACAAGAGACCCAGTACTTC.

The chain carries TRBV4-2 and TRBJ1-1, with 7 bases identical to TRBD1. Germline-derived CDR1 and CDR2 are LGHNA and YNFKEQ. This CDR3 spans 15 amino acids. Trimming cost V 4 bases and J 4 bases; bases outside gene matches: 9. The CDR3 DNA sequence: TGTGCCAGCAGCCTCGAAGTCAGGGGGGTCACTGAAGCTTTCTTT. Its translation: CASSLEVRGVTEAFF.